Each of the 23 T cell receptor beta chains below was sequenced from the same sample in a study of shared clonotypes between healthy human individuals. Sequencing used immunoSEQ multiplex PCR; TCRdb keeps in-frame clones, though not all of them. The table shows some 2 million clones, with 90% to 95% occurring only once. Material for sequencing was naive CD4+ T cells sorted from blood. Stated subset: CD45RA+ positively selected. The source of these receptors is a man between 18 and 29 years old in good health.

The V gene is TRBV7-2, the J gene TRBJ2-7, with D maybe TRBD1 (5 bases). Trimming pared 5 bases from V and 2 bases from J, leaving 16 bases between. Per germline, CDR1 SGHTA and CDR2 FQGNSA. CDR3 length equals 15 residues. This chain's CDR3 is CASSKSGQSTYEQYF. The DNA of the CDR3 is TGTGCCAGCAGCAAATCAGGGCAGTCGACCTACGAGCAGTACTTC.

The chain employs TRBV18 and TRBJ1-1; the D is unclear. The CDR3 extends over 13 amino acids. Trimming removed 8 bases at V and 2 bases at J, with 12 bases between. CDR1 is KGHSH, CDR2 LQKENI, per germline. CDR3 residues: CASAQRENTEAFF. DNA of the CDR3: TGTGCCAGCGCACAGAGAGAAAACACTGAAGCTTTCTTT.

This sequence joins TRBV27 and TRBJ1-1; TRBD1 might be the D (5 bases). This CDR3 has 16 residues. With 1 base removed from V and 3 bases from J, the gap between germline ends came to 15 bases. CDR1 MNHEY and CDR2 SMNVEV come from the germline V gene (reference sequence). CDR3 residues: CASSLFGAGKHTEAFF. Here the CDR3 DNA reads TGTGCCAGCAGTTTATTTGGGGCGGGGAAGCACACTGAAGCTTTCTTT.

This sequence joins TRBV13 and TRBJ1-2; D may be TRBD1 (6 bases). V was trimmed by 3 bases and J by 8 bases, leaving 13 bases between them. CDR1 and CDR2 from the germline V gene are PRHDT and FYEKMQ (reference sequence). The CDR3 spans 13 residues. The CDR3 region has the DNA TGTGCCAGCAGCTTCCAGGGGATTGGCGGCTACACCTTC. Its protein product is CASSFQGIGGYTF.

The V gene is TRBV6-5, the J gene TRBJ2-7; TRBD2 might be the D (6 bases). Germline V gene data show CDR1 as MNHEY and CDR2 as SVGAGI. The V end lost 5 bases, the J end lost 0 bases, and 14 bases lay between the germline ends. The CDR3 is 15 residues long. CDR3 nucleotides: TGTGCCAGCAGTCCCCTCCTAGCGATCTCCTACGAGCAGTACTTC. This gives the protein CASSPLLAISYEQYF.

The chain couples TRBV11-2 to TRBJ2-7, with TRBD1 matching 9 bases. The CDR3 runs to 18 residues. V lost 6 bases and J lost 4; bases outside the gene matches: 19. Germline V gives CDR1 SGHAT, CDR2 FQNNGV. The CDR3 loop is CASRPRGPGTGLRYEQYF. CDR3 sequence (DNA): TGTGCCAGCAGACCCCGGGGTCCCGGGACAGGGCTCAGGTACGAGCAGTACTTC.

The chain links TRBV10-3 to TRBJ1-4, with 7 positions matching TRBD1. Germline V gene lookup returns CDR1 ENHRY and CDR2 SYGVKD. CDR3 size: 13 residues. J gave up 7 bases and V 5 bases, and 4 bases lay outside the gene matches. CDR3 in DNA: TGTGCCATCAGTCCCCGGACAGGTGAAAAACTGTTTTTT. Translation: CAISPRTGEKLFF.

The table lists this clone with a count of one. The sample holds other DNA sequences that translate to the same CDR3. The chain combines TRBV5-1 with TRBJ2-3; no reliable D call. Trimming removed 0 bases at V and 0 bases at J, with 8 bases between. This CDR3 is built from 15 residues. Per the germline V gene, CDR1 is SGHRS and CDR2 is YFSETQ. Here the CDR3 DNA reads TGCGCCAGCAGCTTGGGGGGTCCTAGCACAGATACGCAGTATTTT. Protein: CASSLGGPSTDTQYF.

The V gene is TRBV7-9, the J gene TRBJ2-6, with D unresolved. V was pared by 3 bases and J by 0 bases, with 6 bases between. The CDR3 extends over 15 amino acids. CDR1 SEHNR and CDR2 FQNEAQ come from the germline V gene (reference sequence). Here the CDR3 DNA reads TGTGCCAGCAGCTTCGGAAGCTCTGGGGCCAACGTCCTGACTTTC. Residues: CASSFGSSGANVLTF.

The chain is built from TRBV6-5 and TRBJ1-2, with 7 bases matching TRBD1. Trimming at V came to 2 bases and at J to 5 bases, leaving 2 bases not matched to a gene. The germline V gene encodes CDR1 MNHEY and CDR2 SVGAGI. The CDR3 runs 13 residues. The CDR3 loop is CASSYKTGYGYTF. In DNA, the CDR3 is TGTGCCAGCAGTTACAAGACAGGGTATGGCTACACCTTC.

CDR3 amino acids: CASRALAVYEQYF. The CDR3 DNA is TGTGCCAGCAGGGCCTTAGCGGTCTACGAGCAGTACTTC. V is TRBV2 and J is TRBJ2-7; a weak D match, TRBD2 (6 bases). This CDR3 region has 13 residues. Trimming cost V 6 bases and J 3 bases, with 12 bases left between them. Germline V gene data show CDR1 as SNHLY and CDR2 as FYNNEI.

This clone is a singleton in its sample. CDR3 in amino acids: CASSQGQGTYEQYF. DNA of the CDR3: TGTGCCAGCAGCCAGGGACAAGGAACCTACGAGCAGTACTTC. The chain is built from TRBV6-1 and TRBJ2-7, with D maybe TRBD1 (6 bases). Germline V CDR1 and CDR2: MNHNS, SASEGT. V was shortened by 6 bases and J by 2 bases, with 14 bases between the two germline ends. This CDR3 has 14 amino acids.

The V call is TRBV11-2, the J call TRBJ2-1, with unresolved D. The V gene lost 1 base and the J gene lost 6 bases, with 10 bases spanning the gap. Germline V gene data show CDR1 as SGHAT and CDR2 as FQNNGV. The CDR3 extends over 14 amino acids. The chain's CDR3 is CASSLVGLINEQFF. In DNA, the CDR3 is TGTGCCAGCAGCTTAGTAGGTCTGATCAATGAGCAGTTCTTC.

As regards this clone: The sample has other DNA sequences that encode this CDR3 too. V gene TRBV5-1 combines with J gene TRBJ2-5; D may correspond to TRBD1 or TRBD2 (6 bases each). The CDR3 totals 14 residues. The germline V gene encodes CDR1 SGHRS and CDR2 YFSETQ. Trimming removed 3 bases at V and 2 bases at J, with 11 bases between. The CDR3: CASSSGGGQETQYF. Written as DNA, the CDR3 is TGCGCCAGCAGCTCTGGAGGGGGGCAAGAGACCCAGTACTTC.

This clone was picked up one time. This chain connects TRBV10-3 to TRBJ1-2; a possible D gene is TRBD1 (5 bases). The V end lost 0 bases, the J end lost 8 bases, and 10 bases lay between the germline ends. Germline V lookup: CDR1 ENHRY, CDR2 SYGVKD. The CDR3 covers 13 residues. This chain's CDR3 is CAISESSGLGYTF. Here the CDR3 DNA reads TGTGCCATCAGTGAGTCTTCAGGGCTGGGCTACACCTTC.

The CDR3 sequence: CASSFRTGGLNEQFF. CDR3 sequence (DNA): TGCGCCAGCAGCTTTCGGACAGGGGGCTTGAATGAGCAGTTCTTC. The chain is built from TRBV5-1 and TRBJ2-1; TRBD1 matches 11 bases. The CDR3 has 15 residues. CDR1 and CDR2 (germline): SGHRS, YFSETQ. V trimming: 2 bases; J trimming: 7 bases; junction bases outside the gene matches: 5.

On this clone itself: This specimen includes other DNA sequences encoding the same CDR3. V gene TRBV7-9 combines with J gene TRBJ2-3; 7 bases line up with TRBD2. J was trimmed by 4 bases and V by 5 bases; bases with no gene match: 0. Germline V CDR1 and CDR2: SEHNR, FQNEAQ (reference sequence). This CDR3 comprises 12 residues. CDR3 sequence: CASSGGADTQYF. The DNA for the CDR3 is TGTGCCAGCAGCGGGGGGGCAGATACGCAGTATTTT. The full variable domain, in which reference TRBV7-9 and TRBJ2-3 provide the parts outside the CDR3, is DTGVSQNPRHKITKRGQNVTFRCDPISEHNRLYWYRQTLGQGPEFLTYFQNEAQLEKSRLLSDRFSAERPKGSFSTLEIQRTEQGDSAMYLCASSGGADTQYFGPGTRLTVL.

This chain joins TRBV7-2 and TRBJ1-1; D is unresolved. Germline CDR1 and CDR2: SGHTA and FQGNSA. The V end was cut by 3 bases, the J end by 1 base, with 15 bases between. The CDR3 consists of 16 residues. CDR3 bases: TGTGCCAGCAGCTTGATTGGTTATAGAGCGAACACTGAAGCTTTCTTT. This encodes CASSLIGYRANTEAFF.

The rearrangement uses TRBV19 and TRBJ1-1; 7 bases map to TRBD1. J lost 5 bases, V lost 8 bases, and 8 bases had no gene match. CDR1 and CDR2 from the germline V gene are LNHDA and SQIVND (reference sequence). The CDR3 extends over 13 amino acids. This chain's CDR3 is CASATGRSTEAFF. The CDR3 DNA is TGTGCCAGTGCGACAGGGAGGAGTACTGAAGCTTTCTTT.

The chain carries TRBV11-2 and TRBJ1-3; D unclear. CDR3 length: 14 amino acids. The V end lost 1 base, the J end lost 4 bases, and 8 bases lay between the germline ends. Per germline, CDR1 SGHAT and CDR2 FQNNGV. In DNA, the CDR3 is TGTGCCAGCAGCTTAGGTGGAGGAGGAAACACCATATATTTT. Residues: CASSLGGGGNTIYF.

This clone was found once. The CDR3 spells CASSLAPTGANVLTF. In DNA form, the CDR3 reads TGTGCCAGCAGCTTAGCCCCAACGGGGGCCAACGTCCTGACTTTC. The chain recombines TRBV7-8 with TRBJ2-6; D is unresolved. Trimming cost V 0 bases and J 4 bases, with 7 bases left between them. CDR1 is SGHVS, CDR2 FQNEAQ, per germline. The CDR3 sequence is 15 residues long. Full variable domain (missing parts from reference TRBV7-8 and TRBJ2-6): GAGVSQSPRYKVAKRGQDVALRCDPISGHVSLFWYQQALGQGPEFLTYFQNEAQLDKSGLPSDRFFAERPEGSVSTLKIQRTQQEDSAVYLCASSLAPTGANVLTFGAGSRLTVL.

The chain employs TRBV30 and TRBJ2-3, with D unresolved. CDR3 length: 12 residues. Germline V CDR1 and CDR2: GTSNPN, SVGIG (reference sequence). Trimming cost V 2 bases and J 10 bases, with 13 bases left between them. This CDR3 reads CAWSPTMIAQYF. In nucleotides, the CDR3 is TGTGCCTGGAGTCCCACAATGATCGCGCAGTATTTT.

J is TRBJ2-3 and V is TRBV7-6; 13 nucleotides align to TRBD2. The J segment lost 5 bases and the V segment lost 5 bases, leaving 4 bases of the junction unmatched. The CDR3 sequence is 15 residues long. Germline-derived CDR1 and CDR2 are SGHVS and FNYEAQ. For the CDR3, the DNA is TGTGCCAGCAGCCGACTAGCGGGAGGCCTAGATACGCAGTATTTT. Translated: CASSRLAGGLDTQYF.